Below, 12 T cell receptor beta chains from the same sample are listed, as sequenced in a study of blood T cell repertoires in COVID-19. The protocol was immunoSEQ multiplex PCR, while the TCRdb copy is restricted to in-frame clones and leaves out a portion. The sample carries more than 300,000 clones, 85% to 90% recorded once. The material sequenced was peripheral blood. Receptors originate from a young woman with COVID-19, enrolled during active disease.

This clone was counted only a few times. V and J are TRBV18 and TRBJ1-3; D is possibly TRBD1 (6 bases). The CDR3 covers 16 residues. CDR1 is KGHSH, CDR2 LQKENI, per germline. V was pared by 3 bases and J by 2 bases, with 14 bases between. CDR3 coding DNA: TGTGCCAGCTCACCTCGGACAGTTCAAACTGGAAACACCATATATTTT. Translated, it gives CASSPRTVQTGNTIYF. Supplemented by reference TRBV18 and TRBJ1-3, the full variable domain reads NAGVMQNPRHLVRRRGQEARLRCSPMKGHSHVYWYRQLPEEGLKFMVYLQKENIIDESGMPKERFSAEFPKEGPSILRIQQVVRGDSAAYFCASSPRTVQTGNTIYFGEGSWLTVV.

The CDR3 DNA reads as TGTGCCAGCAGCCCACTACAGGGCTCTGGAAACACCATATATTTT. Amino acid sequence: CASSPLQGSGNTIYF. The rearrangement links TRBV28 to TRBJ1-3; D is perhaps TRBD1 (6 bases). The CDR3 extends over 15 amino acids. The ends were cut back, 6 bases at V and 0 bases at J, with 12 bases in the middle. Germline V CDR1 and CDR2: MDHEN, SYDVKM.

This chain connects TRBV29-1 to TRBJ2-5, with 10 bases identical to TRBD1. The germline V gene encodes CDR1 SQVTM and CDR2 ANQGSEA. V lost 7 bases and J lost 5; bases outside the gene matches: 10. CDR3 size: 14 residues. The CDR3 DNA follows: TGCAGCGCCCGCGCCGGGACAGGGGACGAGACCCAGTACTTC. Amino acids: CSARAGTGDETQYF. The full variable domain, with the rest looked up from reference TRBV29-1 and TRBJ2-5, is SAVISQKPSRDICQRGTSLTIQCQVDSQVTMMFWYRQQPGQSLTLIATANQGSEATYESGFVIDKFPISRPNLTFSTLTVSNMSPEDSSIYLCSARAGTGDETQYFGPGTRLLVL.

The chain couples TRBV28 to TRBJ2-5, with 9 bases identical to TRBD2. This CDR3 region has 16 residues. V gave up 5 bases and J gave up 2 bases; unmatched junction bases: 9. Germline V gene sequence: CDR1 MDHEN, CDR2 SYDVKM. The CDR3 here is CASSPLAGELQETQYF. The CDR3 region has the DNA TGTGCCAGCAGTCCTTTAGCGGGGGAACTGCAAGAGACCCAGTACTTC.

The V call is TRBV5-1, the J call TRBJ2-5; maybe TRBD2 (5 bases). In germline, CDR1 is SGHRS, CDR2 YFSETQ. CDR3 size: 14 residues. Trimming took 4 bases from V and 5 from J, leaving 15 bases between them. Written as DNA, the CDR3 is TGCGCCAGCAGCCCCGAGAGGAGGTGGGAGACCCAGTACTTC. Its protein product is CASSPERRWETQYF.

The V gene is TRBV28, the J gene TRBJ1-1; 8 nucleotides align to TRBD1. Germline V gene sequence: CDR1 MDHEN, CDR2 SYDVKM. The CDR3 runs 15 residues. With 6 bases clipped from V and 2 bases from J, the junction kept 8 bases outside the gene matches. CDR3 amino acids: CASRADRGGNTEAFF. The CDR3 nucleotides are TGTGCCAGCAGGGCCGACAGGGGCGGTAACACTGAAGCTTTCTTT. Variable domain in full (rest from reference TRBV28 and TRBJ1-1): DVKVTQSSRYLVKRTGEKVFLECVQDMDHENMFWYRQDPGLGLRLIYFSYDVKMKEKGDIPEGYSVSREKKERFSLILESASTNQTSMYLCASRADRGGNTEAFFGQGTRLTVV.

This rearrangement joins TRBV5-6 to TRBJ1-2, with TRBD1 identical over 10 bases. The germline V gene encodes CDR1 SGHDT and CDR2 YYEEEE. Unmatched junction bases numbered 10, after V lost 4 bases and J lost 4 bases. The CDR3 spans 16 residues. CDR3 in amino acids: CASSPYGTGVLYGYTF. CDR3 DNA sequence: TGTGCCAGCAGCCCTTATGGGACAGGGGTTCTCTATGGCTACACCTTC.

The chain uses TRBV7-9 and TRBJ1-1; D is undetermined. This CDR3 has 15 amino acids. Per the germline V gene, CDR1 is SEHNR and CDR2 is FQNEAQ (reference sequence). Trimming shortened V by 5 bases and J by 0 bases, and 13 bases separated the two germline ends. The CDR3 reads CASSPFGGMNTEAFF. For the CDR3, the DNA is TGTGCCAGCAGCCCATTCGGAGGGATGAACACTGAAGCTTTCTTT.

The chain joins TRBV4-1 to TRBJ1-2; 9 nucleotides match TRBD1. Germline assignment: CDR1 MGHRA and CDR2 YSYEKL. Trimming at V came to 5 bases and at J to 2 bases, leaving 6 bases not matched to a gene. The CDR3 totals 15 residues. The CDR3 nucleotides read TGCGCCAGCAGCAACCCCGGGACAGGGAACTATGGCTACACCTTC. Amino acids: CASSNPGTGNYGYTF.

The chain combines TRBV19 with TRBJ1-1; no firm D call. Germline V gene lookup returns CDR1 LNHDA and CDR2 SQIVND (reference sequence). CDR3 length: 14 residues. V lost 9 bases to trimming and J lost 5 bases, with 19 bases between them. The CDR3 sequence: CASTILPFGTEAFF. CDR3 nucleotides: TGTGCCAGCACTATCCTCCCATTCGGAACTGAAGCTTTCTTT.

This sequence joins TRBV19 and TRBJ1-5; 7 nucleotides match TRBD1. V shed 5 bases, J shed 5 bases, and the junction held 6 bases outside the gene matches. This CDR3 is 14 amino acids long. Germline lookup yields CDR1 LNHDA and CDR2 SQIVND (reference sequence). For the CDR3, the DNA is TGTGCCAGTAGTTACCGGGACAGTGATCAGCCCCAGCATTTT. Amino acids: CASSYRDSDQPQHF.

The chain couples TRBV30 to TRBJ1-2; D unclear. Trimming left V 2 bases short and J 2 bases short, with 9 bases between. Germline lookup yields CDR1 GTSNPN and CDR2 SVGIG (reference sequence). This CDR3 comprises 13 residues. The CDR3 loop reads CAWSWSQNYGYTF. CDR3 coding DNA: TGTGCCTGGAGTTGGTCTCAGAACTATGGCTACACCTTC.